A selection of T cell receptor beta chains follows, all from one sample in a study of Graves' ophthalmopathy and Graves' hyperthyroidism. TCRdb processed the multiplex PCR reads anew with MiXCR; each CDR3 protein has one entry. The table includes hundreds of thousands of distinct CDR3 sequences, just over 15% detected once. Material: peripheral blood. The source is a woman in her late teens or twenties with stable Graves' hyperthyroidism. Each CDR3 is given without its conserved first and last residue.

v_call	j_call	cdr3_aa
TRBV4-2	TRBJ1-5	ASSQAGQGSSSQPQH
TRBV20-1	TRBJ2-7	SAQPPDGSSYEQY
TRBV25-1	TRBJ1-2	ASSDRQGSYGYT
TRBV5-1	TRBJ1-2	ASSHQGVVYYGYT
TRBV5-5	TRBJ2-7	ASSPGWARLSYEQY
TRBV7-9	TRBJ1-1	ASSPPGSTEAF
TRBV7-6	TRBJ2-7	ASSSGPDSSYEQY
TRBV12-3/TRBV12-4	TRBJ1-2	ASSLAGRWDYGYT
TRBV4-1	TRBJ1-1	ASSQVMLRGTEAF
TRBV6-1	TRBJ1-1	ASRRQGAIEAF
TRBV5-1	TRBJ1-2	ASSRWTGGEYGYT
TRBV6-2/TRBV6-3	TRBJ2-2	ATGLAGFTGELF
TRBV20-1	TRBJ2-1	SARATDRAFDEQF
TRBV12-3/TRBV12-4	TRBJ2-2	ASTPRLAGGQWTGELF
TRBV12-3/TRBV12-4	TRBJ2-2	ASSLGRGTGELF
TRBV10-3	TRBJ1-2	AIRSTGAVYGYT
TRBV11-2	TRBJ1-6	ASSQTGGNSPLH
TRBV27	TRBJ2-7	ASSLSAAGGQEQY
TRBV2	TRBJ2-5	ASSRTGGEVTQY
TRBV20-1	TRBJ2-2	SAGSLNTGELF
TRBV6-5	TRBJ1-1	ASSYIPGMNTEAF
TRBV10-2	TRBJ1-6	ASTDLDISPLH
TRBV13	TRBJ2-3	ASSLALSSGGARDTQY
TRBV3-1	TRBJ2-4	ASSRLAGAKNIQY
TRBV12-3/TRBV12-4	TRBJ2-5	ASSPRDATKTQY
TRBV29-1	TRBJ1-1	SGNRETEAF
TRBV5-1	TRBJ2-7	ASSLAAKARGEQY
TRBV11-2	TRBJ2-7	ASSISSGASYEQY
TRBV12-3/TRBV12-4	TRBJ1-6	ASSLGWNSPLH
TRBV7-8	TRBJ1-1	ASSLGPDWNTEAF
TRBV19	TRBJ1-5	ASSIRLLASNQPQH
TRBV15	TRBJ1-5	ATSRGGPNQPQH
TRBV27	TRBJ1-2	ASRMRGKDYGYT
TRBV18	TRBJ1-1	ASLGTANTEAF
TRBV6-1	TRBJ1-5	ASRGQGATQPQH
TRBV28	TRBJ1-2	ASSRTPGVYYGYT
TRBV13	TRBJ2-2	ASRSLRVAVKGGNTGELF
TRBV5-1	TRBJ2-7	ASSLTGGTSSYEQY
TRBV12-3/TRBV12-4	TRBJ1-2	ASSTPRGGDGSDGYT
TRBV24-1	TRBJ2-7	ATSDFTPDGRQY
TRBV12-3/TRBV12-4	TRBJ1-2	ASSLEVGRNYGYT
TRBV2	TRBJ2-7	ASSENRAYEQY
TRBV7-9	TRBJ1-1	ASSPIRGLNTEAF
TRBV28	TRBJ1-2	ASKPLRNYGYT
TRBV2	TRBJ1-2	ASRGADGYT
TRBV4-2	TRBJ1-1	ASSQKGRGAKTEAF
TRBV20-1	TRBJ2-5	SASTSGGAETQY
TRBV2	TRBJ2-2	ASSPPGLGNTGELF
TRBV6-2/TRBV6-3	TRBJ1-3	ASSYRRFSGNTIY
TRBV20-1	TRBJ1-6	SAETFGQEGSPLH
TRBV6-5	TRBJ2-7	ASSYTPGQHYEQY
TRBV6-5	TRBJ1-3	ASSYGVFSGNTIY
TRBV14	TRBJ1-1	ASSQTEGDTEAF
TRBV27	TRBJ1-2	ASSPILWDRAYGYT
TRBV12-3/TRBV12-4	TRBJ1-6	ASSLRQTLH
TRBV6-1	TRBJ2-4	ASSEGARPIQY
TRBV24-1	TRBJ1-2	ATSDSRTGDYGYT
TRBV6-5	TRBJ1-1	ASSYGGGLMNTEAF
TRBV11-2	TRBJ2-3	ASSLRGHSTDTQY
TRBV11-2	TRBJ1-1	ASSLGRRIMNTEAF